The 8 T cell receptor beta chains given below trace back to one sample, sequenced in a study of read filtering for tumor transcriptome and immune sequencing. From approximately 430 ng of RNA, a library with molecular barcoded alpha/delta and beta/gamma adaptors was made. TCRdb called the reads again in MiXCR, with one record for every CDR3 protein. This table has over 55,000 distinct CDR3 sequences, 11% to 15% appearing once. Sequences were obtained from a population of CD138-negative cells sorted from bone marrow. Receptor source: a donor at least 40 years old with multiple myeloma.

This clonotype appeared many times. This chain connects TRBV19 to TRBJ1-1; D not certain. Germline CDR1 is LNHDA and CDR2 is SQIVND (reference sequence). CDR3 size: 14 residues. Trimming took off 2 bases at V and 6 bases at J, with 13 bases between the two ends. The CDR3 is CASSIMPGVAEAFF. CDR3 DNA: TGTGCCAGTAGTATAATGCCAGGCGTGGCTGAAGCTTTCTTT.

This clonotype was detected once. This chain joins TRBV9 and TRBJ2-3; 7 bases line up with TRBD2. The CDR3 consists of 14 residues. V gave up 0 bases and J gave up 6 bases; unmatched junction bases: 4. Germline CDR1 and CDR2: SGDLS and YYNGEE. The DNA for the CDR3 is TGTGCCAGCAGCGTAGGGACACTAGCGGATACGCAGTATTTT. Its protein product is CASSVGTLADTQYF.

The rearrangement joins TRBV21-1 to TRBJ2-2; the table's D call, TRBD1, has no DNA check behind it. TRBV21-1 is an annotated pseudogene. CDR3 length: 15 amino acids. CDR3 nucleotides: TGTGCCAGCAGCAAAGAGGGGGCGTTCGTAGGGGAGCTGTTTTTT. Protein: CASSKEGAFVGELFF.

The rearrangement joins TRBV29-1 to TRBJ2-5; 9 nucleotides line up with TRBD1. Germline-derived CDR1 and CDR2 are SQVTM and ANQGSEA. The length of the CDR3 is 12 residues. With V trimmed by 7 bases and J by 4 bases, 4 bases remained unmatched. The CDR3 region has the DNA TGCAGCGCGAGGACAGGGGCAGAGACCCAGTACTTC. Its translation is CSARTGAETQYF.

This clonotype was seen more than once but under ten times. The chain recombines TRBV20-1 with TRBJ2-5; TRBD2 matches 15 bases. Germline CDR1 and CDR2: DFQATT and SNEGSKA (reference sequence). The CDR3 has 18 residues. The V gene end was trimmed by 1 base and the J gene end by 1 base; junction bases not matched to a gene: 7. CDR3 region: CSARAGLAGGHTQETQYF. The CDR3 region has the DNA TGCAGTGCTAGAGCGGGACTAGCGGGAGGACATACCCAAGAGACCCAGTACTTC.

This clonotype has at least ten counts. The CDR3 loop is CATSARGETGELFF. The CDR3 nucleotides are TGTGCCACCAGTGCCAGGGGTGAAACCGGGGAGCTGTTTTTT. The chain recombines TRBV24-1 with TRBJ2-2; maybe TRBD1 (6 bases). Germline V lookup: CDR1 KGHDR, CDR2 SFDVKD. The V gene lost 5 bases and the J gene lost 5 bases, with 11 bases spanning the gap. This CDR3 contains 14 residues.

This clonotype was counted at least ten times. This chain links TRBV5-1 with TRBJ2-6, with no clear D. The CDR3 has 13 amino acids. CDR1 is SGHRS and CDR2 is YFSETQ in the germline V gene. The ends were cut back, 0 bases at V and 9 bases at J, with 7 bases in the middle. This CDR3 is CASSLAGVNVLTF. For the CDR3, the DNA is TGCGCCAGCAGCTTGGCCGGTGTCAACGTCCTGACTTTC.

This clonotype was picked up a small number of times. The V gene is TRBV24-1, the J gene TRBJ2-5; D perhaps matches TRBD2 (6 bases). The CDR3 is 16 amino acids. Germline V gives CDR1 KGHDR, CDR2 SFDVKD. V was trimmed by 0 bases and J by 0 bases, leaving 10 bases between them. Written as DNA, the CDR3 is TGTGCCACCAGTGATTTGTCGGGGGAGTACCAAGAGACCCAGTACTTC. As protein: CATSDLSGEYQETQYF.